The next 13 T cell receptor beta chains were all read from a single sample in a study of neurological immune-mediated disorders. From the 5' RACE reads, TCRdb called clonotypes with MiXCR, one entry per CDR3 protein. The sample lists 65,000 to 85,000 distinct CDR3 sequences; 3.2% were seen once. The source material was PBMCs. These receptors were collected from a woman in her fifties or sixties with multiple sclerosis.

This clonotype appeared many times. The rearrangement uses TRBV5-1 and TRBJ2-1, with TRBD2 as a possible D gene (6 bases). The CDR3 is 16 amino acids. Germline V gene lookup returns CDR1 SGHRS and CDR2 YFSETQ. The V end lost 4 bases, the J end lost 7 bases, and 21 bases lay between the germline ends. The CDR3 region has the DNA TGCGCCAGCAGCCAGGGACTGGCGGTAATTAGGAATGAGCAGTTCTTC. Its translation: CASSQGLAVIRNEQFF.

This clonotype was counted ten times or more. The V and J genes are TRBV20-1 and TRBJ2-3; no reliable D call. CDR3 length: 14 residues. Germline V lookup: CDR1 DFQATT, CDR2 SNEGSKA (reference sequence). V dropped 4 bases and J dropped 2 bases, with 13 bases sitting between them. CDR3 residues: CSATDTYLTDTQYF. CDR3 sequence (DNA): TGCAGTGCTACAGACACCTACCTCACAGATACGCAGTATTTT.

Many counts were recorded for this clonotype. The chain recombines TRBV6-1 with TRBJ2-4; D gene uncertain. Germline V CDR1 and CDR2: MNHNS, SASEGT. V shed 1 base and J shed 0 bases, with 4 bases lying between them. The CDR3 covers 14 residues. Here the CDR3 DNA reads TGTGCCAGCAGTGAAGTCCTAGCCAAAAACATTCAGTACTTC. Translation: CASSEVLAKNIQYF.

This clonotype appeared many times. CDR3 residues: CASSLAAEASPLHF. The CDR3 region has the DNA TGTGCCAGCAGCTTAGCGGCAGAAGCTTCACCCCTCCACTTT. The chain combines TRBV7-8 with TRBJ1-6; D uncertain. Germline V lookup: CDR1 SGHVS, CDR2 FQNEAQ. V lost 0 bases and J 9 bases, leaving 9 bases between the germline ends. There are 14 residues in the CDR3.

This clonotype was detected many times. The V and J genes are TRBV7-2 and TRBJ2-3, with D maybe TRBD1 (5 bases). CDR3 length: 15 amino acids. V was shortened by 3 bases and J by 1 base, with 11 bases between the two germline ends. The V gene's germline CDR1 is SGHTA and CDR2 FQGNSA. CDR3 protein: CASSFPTARTDTQYF. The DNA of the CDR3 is TGTGCCAGCAGCTTTCCGACAGCACGCACAGATACGCAGTATTTT.

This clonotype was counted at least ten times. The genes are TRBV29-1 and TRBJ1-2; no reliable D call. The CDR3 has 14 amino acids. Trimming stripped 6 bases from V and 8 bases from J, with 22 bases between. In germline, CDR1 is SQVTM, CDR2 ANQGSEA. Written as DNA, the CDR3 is TGCAGCGTACCCACCGGGCCCCAAGCTGGGGGCTACACCTTC. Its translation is CSVPTGPQAGGYTF.

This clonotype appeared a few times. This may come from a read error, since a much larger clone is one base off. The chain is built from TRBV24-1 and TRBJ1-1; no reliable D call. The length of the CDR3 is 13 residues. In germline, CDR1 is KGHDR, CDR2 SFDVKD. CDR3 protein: CANSDGPNTEAFF. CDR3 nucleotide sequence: TGTGCCAACAGTGACGGTCCGAACACTGAAGCTTTCTTT.

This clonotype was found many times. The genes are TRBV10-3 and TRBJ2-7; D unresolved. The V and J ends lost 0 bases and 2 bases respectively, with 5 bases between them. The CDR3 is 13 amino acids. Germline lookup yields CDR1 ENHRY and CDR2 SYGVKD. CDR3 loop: CAISESSAYEQYV. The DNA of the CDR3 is TGTGCCATCAGTGAGTCGTCAGCCTACGAGCAGTACGTC.

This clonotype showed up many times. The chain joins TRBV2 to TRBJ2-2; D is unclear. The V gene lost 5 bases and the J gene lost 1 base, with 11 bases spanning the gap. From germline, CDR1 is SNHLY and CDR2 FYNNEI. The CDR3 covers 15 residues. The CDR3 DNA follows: TGTGCCAGCAGTTATCGGCCAGGGAACACCGGGGAGCTGTTTTTT. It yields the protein CASSYRPGNTGELFF.

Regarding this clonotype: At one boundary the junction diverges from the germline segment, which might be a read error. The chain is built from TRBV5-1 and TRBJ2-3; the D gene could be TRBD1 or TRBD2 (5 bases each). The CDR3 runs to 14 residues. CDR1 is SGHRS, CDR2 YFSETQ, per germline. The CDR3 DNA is TGTGCCAGTCGACACGGGGCGCCTCCAGATACGCAGTATTTT. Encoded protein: CASRHGAPPDTQYF.

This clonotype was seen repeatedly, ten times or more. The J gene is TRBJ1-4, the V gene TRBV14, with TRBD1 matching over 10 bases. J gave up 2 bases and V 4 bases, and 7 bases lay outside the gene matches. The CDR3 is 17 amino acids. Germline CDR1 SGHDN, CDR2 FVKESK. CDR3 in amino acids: CASSPGTGVSTNEKLFF. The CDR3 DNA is TGTGCCAGCAGCCCCGGGACAGGGGTTTCTACTAATGAAAAACTGTTTTTT.

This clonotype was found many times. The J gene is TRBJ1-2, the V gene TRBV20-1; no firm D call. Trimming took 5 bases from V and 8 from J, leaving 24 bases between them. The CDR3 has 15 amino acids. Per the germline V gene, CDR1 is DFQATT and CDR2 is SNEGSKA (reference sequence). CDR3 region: CSALPGRRTGEGYTF. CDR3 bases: TGCAGTGCTCTGCCGGGGAGAAGGACTGGGGAAGGCTACACCTTC.

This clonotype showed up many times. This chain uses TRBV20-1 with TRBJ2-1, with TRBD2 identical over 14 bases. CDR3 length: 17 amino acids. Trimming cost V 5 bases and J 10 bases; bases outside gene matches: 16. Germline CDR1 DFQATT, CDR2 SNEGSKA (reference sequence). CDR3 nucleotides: TGCAGTGCTGGCGACCCGGGACTAGCGGGAGTCTTTGGCGAGCAGTTCTTC. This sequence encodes CSAGDPGLAGVFGEQFF.